The 15 T cell receptor beta chains in this list originate from one sample, sequenced in a study of T-cell memory formation after mild COVID-19. TCRdb processed the 5' RACE reads anew with MiXCR; each CDR3 protein has one entry. Among about 160,000 distinct CDR3 sequences listed, roughly 28% were seen once. Sample: PBMCs or a T cell subset sorted from them (not recorded which). The receptors derive from an adult woman who had mild COVID-19 (a few samples of this study predate the infection). Cell type and time point are not known.

The chain links TRBV29-1 to TRBJ2-1; 11 nucleotides agree with TRBD2. The CDR3 loop spans 17 amino acids. With 5 bases clipped from V and 6 bases from J, the junction kept 15 bases outside the gene matches. CDR1 is SQVTM, CDR2 ANQGSEA, per germline. Here the CDR3 reads CSVPGSSLAGASNEQFF. Written as DNA, the CDR3 is TGCAGCGTTCCGGGGTCCTCACTAGCGGGAGCTTCCAATGAGCAGTTCTTC.

CDR3 nucleotides: TGCAGTGCTACCGGCACAACAAACGGAGAGACCCAGTACTTC. Translating it yields CSATGTTNGETQYF. The gene calls are TRBV20-1 and TRBJ2-5; D is unresolved. This CDR3 comprises 14 residues. Germline CDR1 DFQATT, CDR2 SNEGSKA (reference sequence). Trimming left V 4 bases short and J 4 bases short, with 16 bases between.

This clonotype has a handful of counts. The rearrangement joins TRBV5-1 to TRBJ2-3; 9 bases fit TRBD1. Germline lookup yields CDR1 SGHRS and CDR2 YFSETQ. The ends lost 1 base at V and 2 bases at J; junction bases unmatched: 5. The CDR3 consists of 16 residues. As DNA, the CDR3 is TGCGCCAGCAGCTTGATGAGGACAGGGGACACAGATACGCAGTATTTT. Protein sequence: CASSLMRTGDTDTQYF.

This chain joins TRBV24-1 and TRBJ1-1; D gene uncertain. Deletions cut 9 bases from V and 5 bases from J, with 15 bases between. Germline values: CDR1 KGHDR, CDR2 SFDVKD. CDR3 length: 13 residues. CDR3 in amino acids: CATRSEVGTEAFF. The DNA for the CDR3 is TGTGCCACCCGGTCGGAGGTTGGGACTGAAGCTTTCTTT.

The V gene is TRBV6-6, the J gene TRBJ1-1, with a possible D match to TRBD1 (6 bases). V was pared by 6 bases and J by 4 bases, with 15 bases between. This CDR3 contains 14 residues. Germline-derived CDR1 and CDR2 are MNHNY and SVGAGI (reference sequence). In DNA, the CDR3 is TGTGCCAGCAGCCCCACCCAGGGGAGCACTGAAGCTTTCTTT. The encoded protein is CASSPTQGSTEAFF.

This clonotype was picked up a small number of times. The rearrangement links TRBV29-1 to TRBJ1-1; D is unresolved. Trimming took 4 bases from V and 1 from J, leaving 19 bases between them. CDR3 length: 16 amino acids. Germline V lookup: CDR1 SQVTM, CDR2 ANQGSEA. The CDR3 region has the DNA TGCAGCGTTGGTGCCTCGGGATCGGTTCGGAACACTGAAGCTTTCTTT. Protein: CSVGASGSVRNTEAFF.

V is TRBV7-3 and J is TRBJ2-1; 11 positions match TRBD2. Germline V gene sequence: CDR1 SGHTA, CDR2 FQGTGA. The V and J ends lost 4 bases and 9 bases, in that order; junction bases with no gene match: 17. The CDR3 has 18 residues. For the CDR3, the DNA is TGTGCCAGCAGCTCCACCTTTGGGGTAGCGGGGGGGCGCGTTGAGCAGTTCTTC. Protein product: CASSSTFGVAGGRVEQFF.

This clonotype was detected only a few times. The rearrangement joins TRBV5-4 to TRBJ2-7; no definite D call. V gave up 4 bases and J gave up 0 bases, with 17 bases separating them. The CDR3 is made up of 16 amino acids. Germline CDR1 is SGHNT and CDR2 is YYREEE (reference sequence). CDR3 DNA: TGTGCCAGCAGCCCGGTCGGACCTTCCAGCTCCTACGAGCAGTACTTC. Its protein is CASSPVGPSSSYEQYF.

This clonotype has only a few counts. This CDR3 is CASRQGVNTGELFF. The CDR3 DNA reads as TGTGCCAGCAGACAGGGGGTGAACACCGGGGAGCTGTTTTTT. The chain couples TRBV11-2 to TRBJ2-2; 8 bases match TRBD1. CDR3 length equals 14 residues. V lost 6 bases, J lost 1 base, and 1 base stayed unmatched. In germline, CDR1 is SGHAT, CDR2 FQNNGV.

This clonotype was observed a handful of times. The chain carries TRBV3-1 and TRBJ2-5; the D gene is possibly TRBD1 (6 bases). CDR3 size: 16 residues. Trimming took 0 bases from V and 4 from J, leaving 15 bases between them. From germline, CDR1 is LGHDT and CDR2 YNNKEL (reference sequence). The CDR3 reads CASSQDTMWTVETQYF. CDR3 sequence (DNA): TGTGCCAGCAGCCAAGATACAATGTGGACAGTAGAGACCCAGTACTTC.

The rearrangement joins TRBV15 to TRBJ2-5; a weak D match, TRBD1 (6 bases). There are 14 residues in the CDR3. Germline values: CDR1 LNHNV, CDR2 YYDKDF (reference sequence). V dropped 0 bases and J dropped 5 bases, with 10 bases sitting between them. CDR3: CATSREAQGETQYF. CDR3 coding DNA: TGTGCCACCAGCAGAGAGGCCCAGGGGGAGACCCAGTACTTC.

This clonotype was counted only a few times. V and J are TRBV29-1 and TRBJ2-7; TRBD2 might be the D (5 bases). Germline V gene lookup returns CDR1 SQVTM and CDR2 ANQGSEA. The CDR3 sequence is 15 residues long. Between the trimmed V and J ends, which lost 6 bases and 0 bases, there was a span of 18 bases. The DNA of the CDR3 is TGCAGCGTAGTTCGGGATCCCGGAAGCTCCTACGAGCAGTACTTC. This sequence encodes CSVVRDPGSSYEQYF.

This chain uses TRBV4-1 with TRBJ2-3; D unclear. Germline V gene data show CDR1 as MGHRA and CDR2 as YSYEKL. The CDR3 runs 14 residues. Trimming left V 4 bases short and J 2 bases short, with 10 bases between. The CDR3 spells CASSRLGYTDTQYF. The CDR3 DNA reads as TGCGCCAGCAGCCGGTTGGGTTACACAGATACGCAGTATTTT.

This clonotype was seen a handful of times. The J gene is TRBJ2-7, the V gene TRBV7-3, with D tentatively TRBD1 (6 bases). Trimming cost V 3 bases and J 6 bases, with 15 bases left between them. This CDR3 is 14 amino acids long. Germline V gene sequence: CDR1 SGHTA, CDR2 FQGTGA. The CDR3 spells CASSFLLQGAEQYF. The CDR3 nucleotides read TGTGCCAGCAGCTTCCTGTTACAGGGAGCCGAGCAGTACTTC.

A few counts support this clonotype. The genes are TRBV12-3 or TRBV12-4 and TRBJ2-7, with 8 bases lining up with TRBD1. There are 12 residues in the CDR3. J gave up 9 bases and V 6 bases, and 7 bases lay outside the gene matches. CDR3 loop: CASSPDRGRQYF. CDR3 nucleotides: TGTGCCAGCAGCCCAGACAGGGGCAGGCAGTACTTC.